This T cell receptor (beta chain) is drawn from a study of early T cells in non-severe SARS-CoV-2 infection. Study at large: The sequenced material was bulk RNA from unsorted whole blood, and its chains were unpaired.

Germline loops: CDR1 MNHEY, CDR2 SVGEGT. CDR3 length: 12 residues. V lost 2 bases to trimming and J lost 2 bases, with 4 bases between them. Whole-study results and caveats: Missing private and CD4 specificities, VDJdb matching favored anti-spike CD8 responses.

Unique molecular identifier tags were affixed to discrete cDNA molecules. TCRdb re-called the 5' RACE reads with MiXCR, one entry per CDR3 protein. The sample lists about 64,000 distinct CDR3 sequences; about an eighth were seen once. Details on this clonotype: Its target is not known.

This sequence originates from an adult who was a healthcare worker with PCR-confirmed SARS-CoV-2 infection or an uninfected control (not recorded which). V gene TRBV6-2 or TRBV6-3 combines with J gene TRBJ2-7; D uncertain. Sequenced material: whole blood. The CDR3: CASSYGTYEQYF. CDR3 nucleotides: TGTGCCAGCAGTTACGGCACCTACGAGCAGTACTTC.